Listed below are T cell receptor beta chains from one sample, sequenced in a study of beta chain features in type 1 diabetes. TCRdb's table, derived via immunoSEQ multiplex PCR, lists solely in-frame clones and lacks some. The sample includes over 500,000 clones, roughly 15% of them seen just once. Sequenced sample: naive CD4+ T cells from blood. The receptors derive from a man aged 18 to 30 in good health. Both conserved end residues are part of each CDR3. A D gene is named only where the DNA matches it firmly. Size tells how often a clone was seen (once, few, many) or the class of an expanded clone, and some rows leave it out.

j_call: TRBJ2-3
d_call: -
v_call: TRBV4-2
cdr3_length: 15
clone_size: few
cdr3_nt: TGTGCCAGCAGGCAGGCCGGTGACTTTACAGATACGCAGTATTTT
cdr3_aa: CASRQAGDFTDTQYF

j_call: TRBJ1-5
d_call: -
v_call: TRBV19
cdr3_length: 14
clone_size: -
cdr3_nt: TGTGCCAGTAGGGGGGGCTTGGGCAATCAGCCCCAGCATTTT
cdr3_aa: CASRGGLGNQPQHF

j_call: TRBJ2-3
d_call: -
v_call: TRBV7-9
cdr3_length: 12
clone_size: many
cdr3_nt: TGTGCCAGCACCTCTGGCACAGATACGCAGTATTTT
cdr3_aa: CASTSGTDTQYF

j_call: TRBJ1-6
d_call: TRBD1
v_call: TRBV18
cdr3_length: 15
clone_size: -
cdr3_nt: TGTGCCAGCTCAAATAGGACAGGGTATAATTCACCCCTCCACTTT
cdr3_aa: CASSNRTGYNSPLHF

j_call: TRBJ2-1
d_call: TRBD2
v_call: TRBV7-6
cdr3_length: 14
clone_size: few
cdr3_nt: TGTGCCAGCAGGCCGGGACTAGGTTCCAATGAGCAGTTCTTC
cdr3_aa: CASRPGLGSNEQFF

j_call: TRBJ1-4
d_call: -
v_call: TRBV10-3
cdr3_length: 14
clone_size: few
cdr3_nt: TGTGCCATCAGCCCAGGAGCAACTAATGAAAAACTGTTTTTT
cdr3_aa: CAISPGATNEKLFF

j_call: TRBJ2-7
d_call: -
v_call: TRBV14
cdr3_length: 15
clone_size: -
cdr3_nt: TGTGCCAGCAGCCAAGACAGGGGACGCTCCTACGAGCAGTACTTC
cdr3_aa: CASSQDRGRSYEQYF

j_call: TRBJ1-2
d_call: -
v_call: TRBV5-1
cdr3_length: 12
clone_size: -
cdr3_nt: TGCGCCAGCAGTGACTCGGGGAGTGGCTACACCTTC
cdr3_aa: CASSDSGSGYTF

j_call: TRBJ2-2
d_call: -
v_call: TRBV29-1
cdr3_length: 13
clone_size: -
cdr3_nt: TGCAGCGTTGTTGGGGGGAACACCGGGGAGCTGTTTTTT
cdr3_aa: CSVVGGNTGELFF

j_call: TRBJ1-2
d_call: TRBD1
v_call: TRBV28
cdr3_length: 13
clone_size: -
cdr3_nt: TGTGCCAGCGGACAGGGGGTCGCCTATGGCTACACCTTC
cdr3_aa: CASGQGVAYGYTF

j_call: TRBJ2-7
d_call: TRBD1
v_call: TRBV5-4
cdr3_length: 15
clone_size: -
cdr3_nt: TGTGCCTCTAGGTTCGGGACAGGGGTTTGGTACGAGCAGTACTTC
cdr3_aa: CASRFGTGVWYEQYF

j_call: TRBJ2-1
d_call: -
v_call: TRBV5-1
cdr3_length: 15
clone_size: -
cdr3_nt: TGCGCCAGCAGCTTGGGGACACCACCGGGGAATGGACAGTTCTTC
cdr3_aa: CASSLGTPPGNGQFF